This TCR beta chain is drawn from a study of long-term antiretroviral therapy in people with HIV. For the study at large: The immediate-ART recommendation dates to 2015, and the earliest samples predate it by about a decade. Study-level points and caveats: Repertoire dominance by clones expanded before ART was seen at all time points. Diversity increased after ART yet remained lower than in transplant donor controls.

The run of the v3.0 immunoSEQ assay was at survey level. TCRdb's copy holds only in-frame clones and misses some; the assay was immunoSEQ multiplex PCR. This table holds approximately 25,000 clones, 75% to 85% found once. As for this clone: Its antigen is as yet unknown.

Every donor had one or more pre-ART and two or more post-ART PBMC samples. This TCR derives from a man aged 45 to 65 with HIV. The specimen was unsorted PBMCs, collected 3 years after starting antiretroviral therapy.

The CDR3 reads CASSRGEHQPQHF. The CDR3 DNA reads as TGTGCCAGCAGCCGGGGTGAACATCAGCCCCAGCATTTT. The V gene is TRBV14, the J gene TRBJ1-5; D uncertain. Trimming shortened V by 4 bases and J by 5 bases, and 9 bases separated the two germline ends. The germline gives CDR1 SGHDN, CDR2 FVKESK. This CDR3 region has 13 residues.